The 29 T cell receptor beta chains presented below share a single source sample, sequenced in a study of cytomegalovirus exposure and HLA in healthy donors. PCR primers comprised 60 Vbeta and 13 Jbeta primers. Assay: immunoSEQ multiplex PCR; the TCRdb copy retains only in-frame clones and omits some. Counted here are 110,000 or so clones, around 80% occurring once; the ten biggest clones make up about 6.3%. Source material: PBMCs. The source is a young man in good health and CMV-seronegative.

The chain joins TRBV6-5 to TRBJ2-1, with a weak D call TRBD1 (5 bases). This CDR3 is built from 13 residues. Trimming removed 6 bases from V and 3 bases from J, with 9 bases in between. Germline CDR1 is MNHEY and CDR2 is SVGAGI. CDR3 amino acids: CASRGPSYNEQFF. In DNA form, the CDR3 reads TGTGCCAGCAGGGGGCCTAGCTACAATGAGCAGTTCTTC.

This clone came up a few times. This chain links TRBV4-3 with TRBJ2-1; 11 bases are a match to TRBD2. The CDR3 is 17 residues long. Trimming took 0 bases from V and 9 from J; bases not matched to a gene: 10. CDR1 is LGHNA, CDR2 YSLEER, per germline. The DNA of the CDR3 is TGCGCCAGCAGCCAAGAGATAGCGGGAGGGCCGGGGAGTGAGCAGTTCTTC. It specifies CASSQEIAGGPGSEQFF.

This chain joins TRBV7-9 and TRBJ2-2; TRBD2 is a possible D gene (6 bases). CDR3 size: 17 residues. Trimming removed 1 base from V and 0 bases from J, with 12 bases in between. The germline CDR1 and CDR2 sequences are SEHNR and FQNEAQ (reference sequence). The DNA of the CDR3 is TGTGCCAGCAGCTTAGAGTTGCGGGGATCGAACACCGGGGAGCTGTTTTTT. As protein: CASSLELRGSNTGELFF. The full variable domain, in which reference TRBV7-9 and TRBJ2-2 provide the parts outside the CDR3, is DTGVSQNPRHKITKRGQNVTFRCDPISEHNRLYWYRQTLGQGPEFLTYFQNEAQLEKSRLLSDRFSAERPKGSFSTLEIQRTEQGDSAMYLCASSLELRGSNTGELFFGEGSRLTVL.

The V call is TRBV28, the J call TRBJ2-3; TRBD2 matches at 12 bases. V dropped 5 bases and J dropped 14; count of bases not matched to a gene: 8. The CDR3 runs to 13 residues. Germline assignment: CDR1 MDHEN and CDR2 SYDVKM. The DNA for the CDR3 is TGTGCCAGCAGTGGACCGGGACTAGCGGGTGGGTATTTT. It encodes CASSGPGLAGGYF.

This sequence joins TRBV7-6 and TRBJ2-7, with 7 bases that match TRBD1. Looked up from germline, CDR1 is SGHVS and CDR2 is FNYEAQ. With 4 bases clipped from V and 6 bases from J, the junction kept 3 bases outside the gene matches. CDR3 length: 12 residues. Written as DNA, the CDR3 is TGTGCCAGCAGCTCCACAGGGGCCGAGCAGTACTTC. Residues: CASSSTGAEQYF.

This chain links TRBV29-1 with TRBJ1-1; weak D call: TRBD1 (5 bases). Trimming removed 7 bases from V and 1 base from J, with 10 bases in between. The CDR3 contains 12 residues. The germline V gene encodes CDR1 SQVTM and CDR2 ANQGSEA. The CDR3 sequence is CSAKTENTEAFF. CDR3 coding DNA: TGCAGCGCCAAGACAGAGAACACTGAAGCTTTCTTT.

This sequence joins TRBV6-4 and TRBJ1-3; no reliable D call. The CDR3 spans 14 residues. Looked up from germline, CDR1 is MRHNA and CDR2 is SNTAGT. The germline V and J ends were trimmed by 9 bases and 3 bases, with 15 bases remaining between them. CDR3 loop: CARPSVMHGNTIYF. For the CDR3, the DNA is TGTGCCAGGCCGTCGGTGATGCATGGAAACACCATATATTTT.

The V call is TRBV6-1, the J call TRBJ1-5, with 7 bases lining up with TRBD1. V dropped 8 bases and J dropped 4; count of bases not matched to a gene: 8. This CDR3 region has 14 residues. CDR1 is MNHNS, CDR2 SASEGT, per germline. CDR3 amino acids: CASGSGTANQPQHF. CDR3 sequence (DNA): TGTGCCAGCGGTTCCGGGACAGCTAATCAGCCCCAGCATTTT.

Worth noting for this clone: Other DNA sequences from this sample encode an identical CDR3 as well. V is TRBV27 and J is TRBJ2-1; 8 positions agree with TRBD2. The CDR3 has 12 amino acids. With 9 bases clipped from V and 5 bases from J, the junction kept 3 bases outside the gene matches. Per germline, CDR1 MNHEY and CDR2 SMNVEV (reference sequence). The DNA for the CDR3 is TGTGCCAGTAGCGGGACGAACAATGAGCAGTTCTTC. This translates into CASSGTNNEQFF.

The rearrangement uses TRBV5-5 and TRBJ1-4; D is perhaps TRBD1 (6 bases). V dropped 0 bases and J dropped 3 bases, with 6 bases sitting between them. Germline loops: CDR1 SGHKS, CDR2 YYEKEE (reference sequence). The CDR3 loop spans 14 amino acids. CDR3 sequence reads: CASSLDRANEKLFF. The CDR3 nucleotides are TGTGCCAGCAGCTTGGACAGGGCTAATGAAAAACTGTTTTTT.

This sequence joins TRBV6-1 and TRBJ2-3, with 14 nucleotides matching TRBD2. CDR3 length: 16 residues. V lost 3 bases to trimming and J lost 3 bases; unmatched junction nucleotides: 2. In germline, CDR1 is MNHNS, CDR2 SASEGT. The CDR3 bases are TGTGCCAGCAGTGAGGGACTAGCGGGAGTGACAGATACGCAGTATTTT. As protein: CASSEGLAGVTDTQYF.

This clone turned up a few times. The chain employs TRBV19 and TRBJ2-5; 7 nucleotides align to TRBD2. The CDR3 consists of 14 residues. CDR1 and CDR2 (germline): LNHDA, SQIVND (reference sequence). The ends lost 1 base at V and 3 bases at J; junction bases unmatched: 2. CDR3 in amino acids: CASSIGGGEETQYF. The CDR3 DNA reads as TGTGCCAGTAGTATAGGGGGGGGAGAAGAGACCCAGTACTTC.

The chain carries TRBV4-3 and TRBJ2-5; a possible D gene is TRBD1 (6 bases). This CDR3 comprises 16 residues. CDR1 and CDR2 from the germline V gene are LGHNA and YSLEER. V lost 4 bases and J 4 bases, leaving 19 bases between the germline ends. CDR3 bases: TGCGCCAGCAGCCGCGTCCGGGACAACCCCGGAGAGACCCAGTACTTC. This codes for CASSRVRDNPGETQYF.

A few counts support this clone. V is TRBV5-1 and J is TRBJ2-2, with TRBD1 identical over 8 bases. The ends lost 0 bases at V and 2 bases at J; junction bases unmatched: 3. Germline values: CDR1 SGHRS, CDR2 YFSETQ. The CDR3 sequence is 16 residues long. CDR3 in DNA: TGCGCCAGCAGCTTGGGACAGGGGTCAAACACCGGGGAGCTGTTTTTT. Translated: CASSLGQGSNTGELFF.

The gene calls are TRBV19 and TRBJ2-2, with TRBD1 identical over 7 bases. CDR1 and CDR2 from the germline V gene are LNHDA and SQIVND (reference sequence). This CDR3 is 16 amino acids long. Losses at the gene ends were 7 bases for V and 0 bases for J; bases not matched to a gene: 8. CDR3 sequence reads: CASTLPGQTNTGELFF. The CDR3 DNA sequence: TGTGCCAGTACCCTCCCGGGACAGACGAACACCGGGGAGCTGTTTTTT.

The CDR3 here is CASSYSDSGPYEQYF. Here the CDR3 DNA reads TGTGCCAGCAGTTACTCGGACAGTGGACCCTACGAGCAGTACTTC. This chain joins TRBV6-5 and TRBJ2-7; TRBD1 might be the D (6 bases). Germline-derived CDR1 and CDR2 are MNHEY and SVGAGI. Trimming took off 0 bases at V and 2 bases at J, with 11 bases between the two ends. The CDR3 loop spans 15 amino acids.

This clone was seen just once. The chain recombines TRBV7-9 with TRBJ1-1; D is unresolved. CDR3 length: 14 residues. CDR1 is SEHNR, CDR2 FQNEAQ, per germline (reference sequence). Trimming took 1 base from V and 4 from J, leaving 10 bases between them. In DNA, the CDR3 is TGTGCCAGCAGCTTAGACGTCTTCGGCACTGAAGCTTTCTTT. It specifies CASSLDVFGTEAFF.

The J gene is TRBJ1-3, the V gene TRBV29-1, with D possibly being TRBD1 (5 bases). The V end was cut by 6 bases, the J end by 1 base, with 13 bases between. Germline lookup yields CDR1 SQVTM and CDR2 ANQGSEA. This CDR3 is built from 14 residues. The CDR3, as DNA: TGCAGCGTCCAGGGAAGCAGGTCTGGAAACACCATATATTTT. This codes for CSVQGSRSGNTIYF. Full variable domain (remainder filled in from reference TRBV29-1 and TRBJ1-3): SAVISQKPSRDICQRGTSLTIQCQVDSQVTMMFWYRQQPGQSLTLIATANQGSEATYESGFVIDKFPISRPNLTFSTLTVSNMSPEDSSIYLCSVQGSRSGNTIYFGEGSWLTVV.

The V call is TRBV9, the J call TRBJ1-2; TRBD1 aligns across 7 bases. J gave up 6 bases and V 3 bases, and 5 bases lay outside the gene matches. Germline V gene data show CDR1 as SGDLS and CDR2 as YYNGEE. The CDR3 spans 13 residues. The CDR3 sequence: CASSGATGDGYTF. The CDR3 nucleotides are TGTGCCAGCAGCGGTGCTACAGGGGATGGCTACACCTTC.

The chain couples TRBV4-3 to TRBJ2-2; 12 nucleotides agree with TRBD1. The J segment lost 5 bases and the V segment lost 0 bases, leaving 10 bases of the junction unmatched. Germline-derived CDR1 and CDR2 are LGHNA and YSLEER. This CDR3 is 19 amino acids long. The CDR3 sequence: CASSQDVTGQGARTGELFF. The CDR3 bases are TGCGCCAGCAGCCAAGATGTAACGGGACAGGGGGCGAGGACCGGGGAGCTGTTTTTT.

The chain carries TRBV27 and TRBJ1-4; TRBD1 matches at 9 bases. The CDR3 extends over 15 amino acids. The germline V gene has CDR1 MNHEY and CDR2 SMNVEV (reference sequence). V lost 4 bases and J lost 11; bases outside the gene matches: 11. CDR3 bases: TGTGCCAGCAGTTATGGCCCCCCGACAGGGGGGAAACTGTTTTTT. Its translation: CASSYGPPTGGKLFF.

The chain joins TRBV7-8 to TRBJ2-7, with D possibly matching TRBD2 (6 bases). CDR3 length: 15 amino acids. Germline V gene sequence: CDR1 SGHVS, CDR2 FQNEAQ. V lost 3 bases to trimming and J lost 1 base, with 13 bases between them. The CDR3 loop is CASSLRRAKSYEQYF. The CDR3 coding sequence is TGTGCCAGCAGCTTGAGGAGGGCAAAATCCTACGAGCAGTACTTC.

This clone was found a few times. This rearrangement joins TRBV6-1 to TRBJ2-7; no definite D call. With 3 bases removed from V and 1 base from J, the gap between germline ends came to 4 bases. Per germline, CDR1 MNHNS and CDR2 SASEGT. This CDR3 comprises 12 residues. CDR3 amino acids: CASSDRSYEQYF. The CDR3 DNA is TGTGCCAGCAGTGACAGATCCTACGAGCAGTACTTC.

The genes are TRBV5-4 and TRBJ1-2; 8 bases fit TRBD1. Trimming cost V 4 bases and J 3 bases; bases outside gene matches: 2. The CDR3 has 13 amino acids. Germline values: CDR1 SGHNT, CDR2 YYREEE (reference sequence). This CDR3 reads CASSPTGDYGYTF. DNA of the CDR3: TGTGCCAGCAGCCCGACAGGGGACTATGGCTACACCTTC.

V gene TRBV2 combines with J gene TRBJ2-1; 7 bases line up with TRBD2. The ends lost 8 bases at V and 4 bases at J; junction bases unmatched: 2. Germline CDR1 reads SNHLY; CDR2 reads FYNNEI. CDR3 size: 12 residues. CDR3 sequence (DNA): TGTGCCAGCCTCGGGGGGTACAATGAGCAGTTCTTC. Its protein is CASLGGYNEQFF.

This clone was seen just once. V and J are TRBV4-2 and TRBJ2-2; 8 nucleotides match TRBD2. The CDR3 runs 17 residues. The germline V gene has CDR1 LGHNA and CDR2 YNFKEQ. Trimming cost V 4 bases and J 5 bases; bases outside gene matches: 12. CDR3 DNA sequence: TGTGCCAGCAGCCTAGCGCGGGGGGAGGGTAGGACCGGGGAGCTGTTTTTT. Protein: CASSLARGEGRTGELFF.

This sequence joins TRBV7-8 and TRBJ2-3; 10 bases map to TRBD2. Per germline, CDR1 SGHVS and CDR2 FQNEAQ. Trimming took 0 bases from V and 2 from J; bases not matched to a gene: 5. CDR3 length: 17 residues. The CDR3 DNA is TGTGCCAGCAGCTTAGCTCTGACTAGCGGGTTCACAGATACGCAGTATTTT. It translates to CASSLALTSGFTDTQYF.

This chain connects TRBV7-2 to TRBJ2-7; 8 bases are a match to TRBD1. After removal of 4 bases from V and 1 base from J, the junction contained 9 bases not matched to a gene. In germline, CDR1 is SGHTA, CDR2 FQGNSA. The CDR3 sequence is 16 residues long. CDR3 coding DNA: TGTGCCAGCAGCTCCGAAGGGGGACAGGCTTCCTACGAGCAGTACTTC. Translation: CASSSEGGQASYEQYF.

The chain recombines TRBV9 with TRBJ2-2; 8 bases map to TRBD1. The junction had 4 bases not matched to a gene; V was cut back by 0 bases and J by 6 bases. Germline CDR1 SGDLS, CDR2 YYNGEE. This CDR3 contains 15 residues. The CDR3: CASSVVQGAAGELFF. Here the CDR3 DNA reads TGTGCCAGCAGCGTAGTCCAGGGGGCGGCCGGGGAGCTGTTTTTT.